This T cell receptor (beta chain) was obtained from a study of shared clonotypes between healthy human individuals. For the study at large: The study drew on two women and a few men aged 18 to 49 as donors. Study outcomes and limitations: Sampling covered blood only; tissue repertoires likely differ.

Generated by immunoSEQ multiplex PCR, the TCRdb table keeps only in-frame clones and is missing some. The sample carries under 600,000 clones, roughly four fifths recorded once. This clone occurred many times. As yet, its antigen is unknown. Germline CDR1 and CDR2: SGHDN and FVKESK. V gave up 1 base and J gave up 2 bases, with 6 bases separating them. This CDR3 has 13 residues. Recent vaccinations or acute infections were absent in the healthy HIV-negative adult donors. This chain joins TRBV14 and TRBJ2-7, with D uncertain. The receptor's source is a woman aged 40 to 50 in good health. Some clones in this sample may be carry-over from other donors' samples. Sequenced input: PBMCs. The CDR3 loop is CASSQGRAYEQYF. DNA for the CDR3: TGTGCCAGCAGCCAAGGACGGGCCTACGAGCAGTACTTC.